This entry concerns a single T cell receptor beta chain. J was trimmed by 0 bases and V by 10 bases; bases with no gene match: 10. The CDR3 covers 17 residues. CDR1 is SGHNT and CDR2 is YENEEA in the germline V gene. These data are taken from a study of blood T cell repertoires in COVID-19. As handled by the study authors: Amplified reference gene primers provided the basis for estimating nucleated cell counts. Assay: immunoSEQ multiplex PCR; the TCRdb copy retains only in-frame clones and omits some. That table furnishes V, J and clone size, whereas the DNA furnished D and trimming. The sample consists of some 240,000 clones, about 88% of them appearing once. Cohorts were assigned according to the clinical history that participants reported.

The rearrangement uses TRBV11-3 and TRBJ1-6, with 9 bases that match TRBD1. Sequenced sample: PBMCs or T cells enriched from blood (not recorded which). The receptor comes from a woman aged 45 to 65 who had been exposed to COVID-19. This CDR3 reads CATKDRGRCSYNSPLHF. CDR3 nucleotides: TGTGCCACTAAGGACAGGGGTCGTTGCTCCTATAATTCACCCCTCCACTTT. Full variable domain (remainder filled in from reference TRBV11-3 and TRBJ1-6): EAGVVQSPRYKIIEKKQPVAFWCNPISGHNTLYWYLQNLGQGPELLIRYENEEAVDDSQLPKDRFSAERLKGVDSTLKIQPAELGDSAVYLCATKDRGRCSYNSPLHFGNGTRLTVT.